This T cell receptor (beta chain) was captured in a study of CD8 T cells in Susac syndrome. Study-level results: The CD4+ T cell repertoires that were profiled in Susac syndrome showed no clonal expansion.

With random hexamers, 0.5 to 1 ug RNA was reverse transcribed. Amplification of TCR beta CDR3 by immunoSEQ multiplex PCR spanned 54 Vbeta and 13 Jbeta. TCRdb fed the immunoSEQ multiplex PCR reads into MiXCR, producing one record per CDR3 protein. This table holds approximately 180,000 distinct CDR3 sequences, about 94% found once. TEMRA cells were FACS-enriched, with CD8+ and CD4+ T cells isolated negatively. Looked up from germline, CDR1 is WSHSY and CDR2 is SAAADI. The V and J ends lost 3 bases and 6 bases respectively, with 13 bases between them. The CDR3 consists of 14 residues. Comments on this clonotype: Antigen unknown.

This sequence joins TRBV10-2 and TRBJ2-3, with no clear D. This TCR came from a human donor with Susac syndrome. Specimen: CD4+ T cells from PBMCs. DNA of the CDR3: TGCGCCAGCAGTGACGTTCCTGGGGTCGATACGCAGTATTTT. This translates into CASSDVPGVDTQYF.